The 17 T cell receptor beta chains in this list originate from one sample, sequenced in a study of blood T cells in healthy people across ages. Sample-barcoded 5' priming and a J-beta primer mix drove a second PCR of 7 to 11 cycles. TCRdb reprocessed the 5' RACE reads with MiXCR, giving one entry per CDR3 protein. The sample has 600,000 or so distinct CDR3 sequences, roughly 30% seen once. Sequenced material: blood. These receptors were obtained from a woman of 80 years or more in good health.

There are a few counts of this clonotype. The chain couples TRBV5-1 to TRBJ2-1; 13 nucleotides line up with TRBD2. After removal of 2 bases from V and 8 bases from J, the junction contained 4 bases not matched to a gene. CDR1 is SGHRS and CDR2 is YFSETQ in the germline V gene. This CDR3 has 15 amino acids. The CDR3 DNA is TGCGCCAGCAGCTTAGGGACTAGCGGGACCGATGAGCAGTTCTTC. Translation gives CASSLGTSGTDEQFF.

The chain is built from TRBV5-1 and TRBJ1-2; D unclear. Deletions cut 5 bases from V and 5 bases from J, with 16 bases between. Germline V gene sequence: CDR1 SGHRS, CDR2 YFSETQ. The CDR3 has 14 residues. CDR3 sequence (DNA): TGCGCCAGCAGACCTGACGGTATCTATTATGGCTACACCTTC. As protein: CASRPDGIYYGYTF.

The chain recombines TRBV20-1 with TRBJ1-6, with D possibly being TRBD1 (6 bases). Germline loops: CDR1 DFQATT, CDR2 SNEGSKA (reference sequence). The CDR3 totals 17 residues. Trimming shortened V by 1 base and J by 5 bases, and 18 bases separated the two germline ends. For the CDR3, the DNA is TGCAGTGCTAGAGTTCTGGGATTCAGGGGCGATAATTCACCCCTCCACTTT. Amino acids: CSARVLGFRGDNSPLHF.

This clonotype has just a few counts. The chain employs TRBV5-1 and TRBJ2-1, with D perhaps matching TRBD2 (5 bases). The germline V gene encodes CDR1 SGHRS and CDR2 YFSETQ. CDR3 size: 14 residues. The ends were cut back, 4 bases at V and 13 bases at J, with 21 bases in the middle. The CDR3 reads CASSPGGGPNYQFF. The CDR3 DNA reads as TGCGCCAGCAGCCCCGGAGGCGGTCCCAATTACCAGTTCTTC.

This clonotype was recorded at least ten times. The chain recombines TRBV6-6 with TRBJ2-7, with 7 nucleotides matching TRBD1. The CDR3 loop spans 15 amino acids. V was clipped by 4 bases and J by 0 bases; unmatched bases: 6. Per the germline V gene, CDR1 is MNHNY and CDR2 is SVGAGI (reference sequence). The CDR3 region is CASSSRTGVSYEQYF. Here the CDR3 DNA reads TGTGCCAGCAGTTCACGGACAGGTGTCTCCTACGAGCAGTACTTC.

In the case of this clonotype: At one boundary the junction diverges from the germline segment, which might be a read error. The V call is TRBV5-1, the J call TRBJ1-3, with D maybe TRBD1 (5 bases). Germline-derived CDR1 and CDR2 are SGHRS and YFSETQ. The CDR3 totals 14 residues. The CDR3 reads CASSTGGSGNTRYF. The DNA of the CDR3 is TGCGCCAGCAGCACTGGGGGGTCTGGAAACACCAGATATTTT.

This clonotype came up a few times. V is TRBV20-1 and J is TRBJ1-2; 9 nucleotides align to TRBD1. V dropped 7 bases and J dropped 4; count of bases not matched to a gene: 10. The CDR3 extends over 14 amino acids. Per the germline V gene, CDR1 is DFQATT and CDR2 is SNEGSKA (reference sequence). Here the CDR3 reads CSVEPSTGGYGYTF. CDR3 sequence (DNA): TGCAGTGTTGAACCCTCGACAGGGGGCTATGGCTACACCTTC.

About this clonotype itself: At one end, the junction sequence differs from germline, possibly due to a read error. The genes are TRBV4-1 and TRBJ1-1; TRBD1 matches 7 bases. The CDR3 runs to 15 residues. Germline V gene data show CDR1 as MGHRA and CDR2 as YSYEKL. In nucleotides, the CDR3 is TGCGTCAGCAGCCAAGAAGGCAGGGGGAGGACTGAAGCTTTCTTT. It is translated as CVSSQEGRGRTEAFF.

The CDR3 coding sequence is TGTGCCAGCAGCTTGACCCCCTTGGAAACAGGGACGCGCATTCAGTACTTC. Translation: CASSLTPLETGTRIQYF. This chain joins TRBV5-5 and TRBJ2-4; weak D call: TRBD1 (6 bases). The CDR3 loop spans 17 amino acids. V dropped 1 base and J dropped 9 bases, with 23 bases sitting between them. CDR1 and CDR2 from the germline V gene are SGHKS and YYEKEE (reference sequence).

This clonotype has ten or more counts. Its ends do not fully match the called genes, so a read error is possible. This sequence joins TRBV30 and TRBJ2-1, with no clear D. From germline, CDR1 is GTSNPN and CDR2 SVGIG (reference sequence). The CDR3 covers 11 residues. CDR3: CAWSVRQEPFF. The CDR3 DNA reads TGTGCCTGGAGTGTACGCCAGGAGCCGTTCTTC.

The chain employs TRBV6-6 and TRBJ2-3; the D gene is possibly TRBD2 (6 bases). Trimming took off 2 bases at V and 6 bases at J, with 15 bases between the two ends. Looked up from germline, CDR1 is MNHNY and CDR2 is SVGAGI (reference sequence). The CDR3 spans 15 residues. The CDR3 is CASSYIAAAGDTQYF. DNA for the CDR3: TGTGCCAGCAGTTACATAGCGGCTGCCGGGGATACGCAGTATTTT.

This clonotype was seen only a few times. Possible read error: a much larger clone is one base away. This chain links TRBV10-3 with TRBJ1-2; possibly TRBD1 for D (5 bases). Trimming pared 8 bases from V and 6 bases from J, leaving 16 bases between. This CDR3 region has 13 residues. Germline V lookup: CDR1 ENHRY, CDR2 SYGVKD. The CDR3 loop reads CAIGGDVANGYTF. In DNA, the CDR3 is TGTGCCATCGGAGGGGATGTCGCGAATGGCTACACCTTC.

This clonotype showed up many times. V gene TRBV20-1 combines with J gene TRBJ2-5; D possibly corresponds to TRBD2 (5 bases). The CDR3 runs 16 residues. Trimming left V 1 base short and J 3 bases short, with 18 bases between. Germline V lookup: CDR1 DFQATT, CDR2 SNEGSKA (reference sequence). The CDR3, as DNA: TGCAGTGCTAGAGCCCATTATCGGGGATATAAAGAGACCCAGTACTTC. Amino acid sequence: CSARAHYRGYKETQYF.

This clonotype was seen many times. The J gene is TRBJ1-1, the V gene TRBV18; D may be TRBD1 (6 bases). This CDR3 has 16 amino acids. Germline CDR1 is KGHSH and CDR2 is LQKENI. V shed 0 bases and J shed 1 base, with 12 bases lying between them. In DNA, the CDR3 is TGTGCCAGCTCACCACCGAAGGGCAGGGGGAACACTGAAGCTTTCTTT. As protein: CASSPPKGRGNTEAFF.

This clonotype was detected ten times or more. V usage is TRBV27 and J usage is TRBJ2-1, with 8 bases that match TRBD2. The V gene's germline CDR1 is MNHEY and CDR2 SMNVEV (reference sequence). The CDR3 sequence is 16 residues long. J was trimmed by 10 bases and V by 4 bases; bases with no gene match: 15. The CDR3 sequence: CASSSPVGSGGNEQFF. The CDR3 coding sequence is TGTGCCAGCAGTTCTCCGGTAGGCAGCGGGGGTAACGAGCAGTTCTTC.

The V and J genes are TRBV12-3 or TRBV12-4 and TRBJ2-4; D could derive from TRBD1 or TRBD2 (5 bases each). CDR3 length: 14 amino acids. The V end was cut by 0 bases, the J end by 7 bases, with 10 bases between. The CDR3 DNA reads TGTGCCAGCAGTTTAGCGGGGGTTGGGAACATTCAGTACTTC. It codes for CASSLAGVGNIQYF.

This clonotype was detected many times. The chain combines TRBV20-1 with TRBJ1-5; 7 bases align to TRBD1. The trim removed 6 bases at V and 0 bases at J, leaving 2 bases unmatched. Germline values: CDR1 DFQATT, CDR2 SNEGSKA (reference sequence). The CDR3 is 13 amino acids. The CDR3 nucleotides read TGCAGTGCCCACAGGGGTAGCAATCAGCCCCAGCATTTT. The encoded protein is CSAHRGSNQPQHF.